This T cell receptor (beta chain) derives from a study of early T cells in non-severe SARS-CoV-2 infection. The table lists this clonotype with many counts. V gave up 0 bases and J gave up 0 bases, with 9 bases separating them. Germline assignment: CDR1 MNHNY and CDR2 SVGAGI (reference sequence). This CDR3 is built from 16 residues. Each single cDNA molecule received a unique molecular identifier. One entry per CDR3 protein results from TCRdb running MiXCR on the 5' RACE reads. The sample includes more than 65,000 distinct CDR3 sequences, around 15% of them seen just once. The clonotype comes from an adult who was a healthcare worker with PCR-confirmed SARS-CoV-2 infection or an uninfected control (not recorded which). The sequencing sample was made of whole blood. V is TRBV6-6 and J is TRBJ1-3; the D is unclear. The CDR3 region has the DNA TGTGCCAGCAGTTACTCTACGGCCAGCTCTGGAAACACCATATATTTT. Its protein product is CASSYSTASSGNTIYF.